A single sample is the source of the 2 T cell receptor beta chains below, sequenced in a study of shared clonotypes between healthy human individuals. Sequencing used immunoSEQ multiplex PCR; TCRdb keeps in-frame clones, though not all of them. The sample lists 1.5 million to 2.5 million clones, approximately 95% occurring once. Selected positively for CCR7 and CD45RO-negative, naive CD8 cells excluded terminally differentiated effector memory CD45RA+ cells. The sequencing input was naive CD8+ T cells sorted from blood. All receptors come from a man aged 18 to 30 in good health.

About this clone itself: This specimen includes other DNA sequences encoding the same CDR3. The V and J genes are TRBV27 and TRBJ2-3, with D uncertain. This CDR3 comprises 12 residues. Germline lookup yields CDR1 MNHEY and CDR2 SMNVEV (reference sequence). V lost 5 bases to trimming and J lost 5 bases, with 8 bases between them. This CDR3 reads CASSLLGDTQYF. As DNA, the CDR3 is TGTGCCAGCAGTCTGCTCGGAGATACGCAGTATTTT.

The chain joins TRBV15 to TRBJ2-7; TRBD2 aligns across 11 bases. The CDR3 extends over 14 amino acids. Germline V lookup: CDR1 LNHNV, CDR2 YYDKDF (reference sequence). With 7 bases clipped from V and 5 bases from J, the junction kept 7 bases outside the gene matches. For the CDR3, the DNA is TGTGCCACCACGACTAGCGGGGAGGATAACGAGCAGTACTTC. Encoded protein: CATTTSGEDNEQYF.